Listed below are T cell receptor beta chains from one sample, sequenced in a study of T cells in localized non-small cell lung cancer. Profiled with immunoSEQ multiplex PCR; TCRdb holds only in-frame clones, not every one. The table shows more than 30,000 clones, with approximately 85% occurring only once. The sample in question was peripheral blood mononuclear cells, obtained before any cancer treatment. These receptors were obtained from a woman aged 35 to 75 with stage III lung adenocarcinoma. CDR3s include the opening cysteine and the closing phenylalanine or tryptophan. The D gene is left open where the match is weak. Expanded clones are given a class, and other clones once, few, many or no size at all.

size	J	D	V	CDR3	DNA
once	TRBJ2-2	.	TRBV29-1	CSVETGANTGELFF	TGCAGCGTTGAGACCGGGGCGAACACCGGGGAGCTGTTTTTT
.	TRBJ2-7	TRBD1	TRBV10-3	CAISDTGTGSYEQYF	TGTGCCATCAGTGATACCGGGACAGGGAGCTACGAGCAGTACTTC
.	TRBJ2-5	TRBD2	TRBV2	CASSDDAGGGETQYF	TGTGCCAGCAGTGATGATGCGGGAGGAGGAGAGACCCAGTACTTC
.	TRBJ2-7	.	TRBV27	CASSFAAPPQEQYF	TGTGCCAGCAGTTTTGCGGCACCCCCTCAGGAGCAGTACTTC
.	TRBJ2-1	TRBD2	TRBV7-2	CASSLGGGPTEQFF	TGTGCCAGCAGCTTGGGGGGAGGGCCGACTGAGCAGTTCTTC
.	TRBJ1-2	.	TRBV29-1	CSVRTEDYGYTF	TGCAGCGTTAGGACAGAGGACTATGGCTACACCTTC
few	TRBJ1-6	.	TRBV19	CATSYQGQSYNSPLHF	TGTGCCACCTCATACCAGGGGCAATCCTATAATTCACCCCTCCACTTT
.	TRBJ2-7	TRBD1	TRBV5-1	CASSFRGTGSYEQYF	TGCGCCAGCAGCTTTAGGGGGACAGGGTCCTACGAGCAGTACTTC
.	TRBJ2-7	.	TRBV21-1	CASRPLDRAPGEQYF	TGTGCCAGCCGCCCCCTGGACAGGGCCCCGGGCGAGCAGTACTTC
.	TRBJ2-7	.	TRBV18	CASSPPIVYEQYF	TGTGCCAGCTCACCACCCATAGTCTACGAGCAGTACTTC
.	TRBJ1-6	.	TRBV2	CASPPRPGSPLHF	TGTGCCAGCCCCCCCAGGCCGGGTTCACCCCTCCACTTT
.	TRBJ1-5	TRBD1	TRBV27	CASSPWEGASQPQHF	TGTGCCAGCAGCCCATGGGAGGGGGCGAGTCAGCCCCAGCATTTT
.	TRBJ2-2	.	TRBV5-6	CASSFTGTGELFF	TGTGCCAGCAGCTTCACAGGAACCGGGGAGCTGTTTTTT
.	TRBJ2-1	TRBD2	TRBV28	CASSFLADYNEQFF	TGTGCCAGCAGTTTCCTAGCGGACTACAATGAGCAGTTCTTC
.	TRBJ2-7	TRBD2	TRBV19	CASSIVSGAYEQYF	TGTGCCAGTAGTATTGTTAGCGGGGCCTACGAGCAGTACTTC
.	TRBJ2-5	TRBD2	TRBV19	CASSIGLAGGETQYF	TGTGCCAGTAGTATCGGTCTAGCGGGAGGGGAGACCCAGTACTTC
.	TRBJ2-2	TRBD2	TRBV2	CAGHKLAGGPGTGELFF	TGTGCCGGCCACAAACTAGCGGGGGGGCCGGGCACCGGGGAGCTGTTTTTT
.	TRBJ2-1	TRBD2	TRBV9	CASSAAGGRTYNEQFF	TGTGCCAGCAGCGCAGCGGGGGGGCGAACCTACAATGAGCAGTTCTTC
few	TRBJ2-2	.	TRBV5-6	CASSLAWWGGLNTGELFF	TGTGCCAGCAGCTTGGCCTGGTGGGGGGGCTTAAACACCGGGGAGCTGTTTTTT
.	TRBJ1-5	.	TRBV28	CASSFGGYSNQPQHF	TGTGCCAGCAGTTTTGGGGGTTATAGCAATCAGCCCCAGCATTTT
.	TRBJ2-1	.	TRBV9	CASGWRGEQFF	TGTGCCAGCGGTTGGAGGGGTGAGCAGTTCTTC
.	TRBJ2-3	.	TRBV6-1	CASSESRGATDTQYF	TGTGCCAGCAGTGAAAGTAGAGGGGCCACAGATACGCAGTATTTT
.	TRBJ2-5	.	TRBV7-6	CASSLTGSQETQYF	TGTGCCAGCAGCCTTACCGGCTCCCAGGAGACCCAGTACTTC
.	TRBJ1-2	.	TRBV7-9	CASSLGGAGYGYTF	TGTGCCAGCAGCCTCGGGGGTGCAGGCTATGGCTACACCTTC
.	TRBJ1-1	.	TRBV7-3	CASSWGQNTEAFF	TGTGCCAGCAGCTGGGGACAGAACACTGAAGCTTTCTTT
once	TRBJ2-7	.	TRBV5-4	CASILRGGSYEQYF	TGTGCCAGCATCCTCCGCGGAGGCTCCTACGAGCAGTACTTC
.	TRBJ2-3	.	TRBV2	CASRPSPEIPDTQYF	TGTGCCAGCAGGCCAAGCCCTGAGATCCCAGATACGCAGTATTTT
.	TRBJ2-7	.	TRBV5-1	CASSLASADDEQYF	TGCGCCAGCAGCTTGGCTAGCGCTGACGACGAGCAGTACTTC
.	TRBJ2-2	.	TRBV29-1	CSVDSGNTGELFF	TGCAGCGTTGACTCGGGAAACACCGGGGAGCTGTTTTTT
.	TRBJ1-2	.	TRBV4-1	CASSQDPGRDYTF	TGCGCCAGCAGCCAAGATCCAGGGCGCGACTACACCTTC
once	TRBJ2-2	TRBD1	TRBV6-1	CASSYGQGYTGELFF	TGTGCCAGCAGCTACGGACAGGGCTACACCGGGGAGCTGTTTTTT
once	TRBJ1-5	.	TRBV15	CATSRDLRNQPQHF	TGTGCCACCAGCAGAGATCTTCGCAATCAGCCCCAGCATTTT
.	TRBJ2-3	TRBD2	TRBV28	CATRVGRGADTQYF	TGTGCCACACGCGTCGGGAGGGGGGCAGATACGCAGTATTTT
.	TRBJ2-3	.	TRBV4-3	CASSQDLTMGTDTQYF	TGCGCCAGCAGCCAAGATCTTACTATGGGCACAGATACGCAGTATTTT
.	TRBJ2-5	TRBD2	TRBV5-4	CASSPAPSGRALETQYF	TGTGCCAGCAGCCCGGCCCCCAGCGGGAGGGCTCTGGAGACCCAGTACTTC
.	TRBJ1-2	TRBD1	TRBV19	CASSIHRGSYGYTF	TGTGCCAGTAGTATCCACAGGGGGAGCTATGGCTACACCTTC
.	TRBJ2-7	TRBD1	TRBV4-2	CASSQTGTGDEQYF	TGTGCCAGCAGCCAAACCGGGACAGGGGACGAGCAGTACTTC
.	TRBJ1-1	.	TRBV11-2	CASSFGGMNTEAFF	TGTGCCAGCAGCTTTGGGGGGATGAACACTGAAGCTTTCTTT
few	TRBJ2-7	TRBD1	TRBV4-1	CASSQGRGQGYEQYF	TGCGCCAGCAGCCAAGGGCGGGGACAGGGCTACGAGCAGTACTTC
.	TRBJ2-2	.	TRBV18	CASSPQRAENTGELFF	TGTGCCAGCTCACCACAGCGGGCCGAGAACACCGGGGAGCTGTTTTTT
.	TRBJ1-1	.	TRBV2	CASSGRLTEAFF	TGTGCCAGCAGTGGGAGGCTCACTGAAGCTTTCTTT